These 25 T cell receptor beta chains share one sample of origin, sequenced in a study of cytomegalovirus exposure and HLA in healthy donors. The primer mix had 60 Vbeta and 13 Jbeta primers. Using immunoSEQ multiplex PCR, the repertoire was profiled, and TCRdb retains in-frame clones only, with some absent. The sample lists 150,000 to 200,000 clones; around 85% were seen once. The specimen sequenced was PBMCs. The source of these receptors is a human donor in good health.

In its sample, this clone was seen a few times. V and J are TRBV5-4 and TRBJ1-6; the D is unclear. CDR1 is SGHNT, CDR2 YYREEE, per germline (reference sequence). The V end was cut by 4 bases, the J end by 4 bases, with 12 bases between. The CDR3 length is 15 residues. CDR3 sequence reads: CASSQVGVYNSPLHF. The CDR3 DNA reads as TGTGCCAGCAGCCAAGTCGGGGTTTATAATTCACCCCTCCACTTT.

This chain uses TRBV6-5 with TRBJ2-5; the match to TRBD1 covers 7 bases. In germline, CDR1 is MNHEY, CDR2 SVGAGI. V lost 6 bases, J lost 3 bases, and 4 bases stayed unmatched. The CDR3 sequence is 13 residues long. This chain's CDR3 is CASRYTGEETQYF. CDR3 DNA sequence: TGTGCCAGCAGATACACAGGGGAAGAGACCCAGTACTTC.

The gene calls are TRBV10-3 and TRBJ1-1; 9 bases are shared with TRBD1. This CDR3 has 14 residues. Germline CDR1 ENHRY, CDR2 SYGVKD. V shed 10 bases and J 5 bases; nucleotides not matched to a gene: 11. The CDR3 region is CASAGTGYQTEAFF. The CDR3 DNA follows: TGTGCCAGCGCCGGGACAGGGTATCAAACTGAAGCTTTCTTT.

With respect to this clone: Additional DNA sequences in this sample encode the identical CDR3. V and J are TRBV27 and TRBJ2-7; a possible D gene is TRBD2 (6 bases). V was cut by 0 bases and J by 7 bases, with 13 bases left in between. This CDR3 has 14 amino acids. Per germline, CDR1 MNHEY and CDR2 SMNVEV (reference sequence). DNA for the CDR3: TGTGCCAGCAGTTTATCGGGGGGTGGGGGTGAGCAGTACTTC. Translated, it gives CASSLSGGGGEQYF.

V and J are TRBV18 and TRBJ1-5, with a possible D match to TRBD1 (5 bases). In germline, CDR1 is KGHSH, CDR2 LQKENI. The CDR3 is made up of 15 amino acids. Trimming pared 3 bases from V and 2 bases from J, leaving 11 bases between. CDR3 residues: CASSPTADRNQPQHF. For the CDR3, the DNA is TGTGCCAGCTCACCGACAGCCGATCGCAATCAGCCCCAGCATTTT.

This clone was seen just once. V usage is TRBV5-1 and J usage is TRBJ1-1, with 7 bases aligning to TRBD1. CDR1 is SGHRS and CDR2 is YFSETQ in the germline V gene. V dropped 4 bases and J dropped 6; count of bases not matched to a gene: 9. There are 14 residues in the CDR3. CDR3 residues: CASSPGQRGAEAFF. The CDR3 DNA is TGCGCCAGCAGCCCGGGACAGCGCGGTGCTGAAGCTTTCTTT.

DNA for the CDR3: TGTGCCAGCAGTGAAGGCGAGTATCAGCCCCAGCATTTT. Translating gives CASSEGEYQPQHF. V is TRBV6-1 and J is TRBJ1-5; unclear D gene. This CDR3 has 13 amino acids. Germline-derived CDR1 and CDR2 are MNHNS and SASEGT. Trimming shortened V by 1 base and J by 5 bases, and 6 bases separated the two germline ends.

The CDR3 spells CASSLYAQWGGSGANVLTF. The CDR3 DNA sequence: TGTGCCAGCAGTTTATATGCCCAGTGGGGGGGCTCTGGGGCCAACGTCCTGACTTTC. The rearrangement joins TRBV27 to TRBJ2-6; 7 bases fit TRBD2. The trim removed 1 base at V and 0 bases at J, leaving 9 bases unmatched. The germline V gene has CDR1 MNHEY and CDR2 SMNVEV (reference sequence). This CDR3 is 19 amino acids long.

The chain joins TRBV25-1 to TRBJ2-5; 11 nucleotides match TRBD2. Germline CDR1 MGHDK, CDR2 SYGVNS. The CDR3 contains 17 residues. The trim removed 1 base at V and 3 bases at J, leaving 7 bases unmatched. CDR3 sequence reads: CASSEWRIAGGEETQYF. The DNA of the CDR3 is TGTGCCAGCAGTGAATGGAGAATAGCGGGGGGGGAAGAGACCCAGTACTTC.

The J gene is TRBJ2-3, the V gene TRBV11-3; 7 nucleotides align to TRBD2. CDR3 length: 14 amino acids. Per germline, CDR1 SGHNT and CDR2 YENEEA. Trimming removed 5 bases from V and 2 bases from J; junction bases left unmatched: 4. The CDR3 is CASSGRDYTDTQYF. The CDR3 DNA is TGTGCCAGCAGCGGTCGGGACTACACAGATACGCAGTATTTT.

The genes are TRBV2 and TRBJ2-3; 15 nucleotides match TRBD2. CDR3 length equals 17 residues. Germline-derived CDR1 and CDR2 are SNHLY and FYNNEI. Trimming at V came to 5 bases and at J to 4 bases, leaving 7 bases not matched to a gene. The DNA of the CDR3 is TGTGCCAGCAGTTCTTCCGGACTAGCGGGGGGGCCAGATACGCAGTATTTT. It yields the protein CASSSSGLAGGPDTQYF. The complete variable domain, with remaining parts taken from reference TRBV2 and TRBJ2-3, reads EPEVTQTPSHQVTQMGQEVILRCVPISNHLYFYWYRQILGQKVEFLVSFYNNEISEKSEIFDDQFSVERPDGSNFTLKIRSTKLEDSAMYFCASSSSGLAGGPDTQYFGPGTRLTVL.

The V and J genes are TRBV5-1 and TRBJ2-3; TRBD2 aligns across 10 bases. The CDR3 has 15 amino acids. After removal of 4 bases from V and 0 bases from J, the junction contained 2 bases not matched to a gene. In germline, CDR1 is SGHRS, CDR2 YFSETQ. CDR3 DNA sequence: TGCGCCAGCAGCATAGCGGGGGGAAGCACAGATACGCAGTATTTT. It translates to CASSIAGGSTDTQYF.

The V and J genes are TRBV6-1 and TRBJ2-1; 11 positions match TRBD2. The germline CDR1 and CDR2 sequences are MNHNS and SASEGT. Germline trimming cut 4 bases from V and 7 bases from J; bases unmatched to any gene: 9. The CDR3 is 16 amino acids. The CDR3: CASSAPSGGRRNEQFF. Here the CDR3 DNA reads TGTGCCAGCAGTGCCCCTAGCGGGGGGAGACGGAATGAGCAGTTCTTC.

The chain links TRBV19 to TRBJ2-7, with 7 bases matching TRBD1. Germline V CDR1 and CDR2: LNHDA, SQIVND (reference sequence). The CDR3 has 14 amino acids. V shed 7 bases, J shed 2 bases, and the junction held 8 bases outside the gene matches. CDR3 nucleotide sequence: TGTGCCAGTACCCAGACAGGGTCGACCTACGAGCAGTACTTC. Translating it yields CASTQTGSTYEQYF.

The rearrangement links TRBV2 to TRBJ2-7, with D perhaps matching TRBD1 (6 bases). The CDR3 is 12 residues long. Germline V gives CDR1 SNHLY, CDR2 FYNNEI. V lost 8 bases and J 2 bases, leaving 10 bases between the germline ends. The CDR3 here is CASLDRTYEQYF. In DNA form, the CDR3 reads TGTGCCAGCCTAGACAGGACCTACGAGCAGTACTTC.

This clone was found once. This rearrangement joins TRBV10-3 to TRBJ2-3; the D gene is possibly TRBD2 (5 bases). The V gene lost 10 bases and the J gene lost 4 bases, with 15 bases spanning the gap. The V gene's germline CDR1 is ENHRY and CDR2 SYGVKD. This CDR3 is built from 13 residues. CDR3 sequence: CASGRVEADTQYF. The CDR3 nucleotides are TGTGCCAGTGGGCGGGTGGAGGCAGATACGCAGTATTTT.

This clone was observed a handful of times. V usage is TRBV2 and J usage is TRBJ1-2, with TRBD1 matching 9 bases. CDR3 length equals 16 residues. Germline V CDR1 and CDR2: SNHLY, FYNNEI. Germline trimming cut 4 bases from V and 0 bases from J; bases unmatched to any gene: 6. The CDR3 loop reads CASSGRTGDTNYGYTF. CDR3 DNA: TGTGCCAGCAGTGGTCGGACAGGGGATACTAACTATGGCTACACCTTC.

The CDR3 sequence: CASRVTGGNQPQHF. The CDR3 DNA follows: TGTGCCAGTAGAGTAACAGGGGGCAATCAGCCCCAGCATTTT. V usage is TRBV19 and J usage is TRBJ1-5, with 7 positions matching TRBD1. With 6 bases clipped from V and 2 bases from J, the junction kept 4 bases outside the gene matches. The length of the CDR3 is 14 residues. Germline loops: CDR1 LNHDA, CDR2 SQIVND (reference sequence).

This chain connects TRBV5-1 to TRBJ2-1; TRBD2 agrees at 10 bases. The CDR3 consists of 17 residues. The ends lost 4 bases at V and 3 bases at J; junction bases unmatched: 10. Germline CDR1 and CDR2: SGHRS and YFSETQ. The CDR3 here is CASSPGTSDSFYNEQFF. As DNA, the CDR3 is TGCGCCAGCAGCCCCGGGACTAGCGATTCCTTCTACAATGAGCAGTTCTTC.

The CDR3 nucleotides read TGTGCCAGCTCAGTCGCCGGTAGTACCTACGAGCAGTACTTC. Amino acids: CASSVAGSTYEQYF. This chain uses TRBV18 with TRBJ2-7, with D unresolved. The CDR3 totals 14 residues. Looked up from germline, CDR1 is KGHSH and CDR2 is LQKENI. The V and J ends lost 5 bases and 2 bases respectively, with 13 bases between them.

This clone has more than one count but fewer than ten. The rearrangement links TRBV11-2 to TRBJ1-2; 10 bases match TRBD1. Germline CDR1 reads SGHAT; CDR2 reads FQNNGV. The CDR3 contains 16 residues. Trimming took 5 bases from V and 7 from J; bases not matched to a gene: 13. This chain's CDR3 is CASSQYGQGVSGGYTF. CDR3 in DNA: TGTGCCAGCAGCCAATATGGACAGGGGGTTAGTGGTGGCTACACCTTC.

CDR3 bases: TGTGCCAGTAGTACAACAGGGGGCCGGACTGAAGCTTTCTTT. As protein: CASSTTGGRTEAFF. The V and J genes are TRBV19 and TRBJ1-1; TRBD1 matches at 9 bases. Germline assignment: CDR1 LNHDA and CDR2 SQIVND (reference sequence). The ends lost 4 bases at V and 5 bases at J; junction bases unmatched: 5. CDR3 size: 14 residues.

The gene calls are TRBV7-2 and TRBJ1-4; D possibly corresponds to TRBD1 (6 bases). V lost 0 bases to trimming and J lost 0 bases, with 11 bases between them. Germline CDR1 is SGHTA and CDR2 is FQGNSA. The CDR3 contains 17 residues. The CDR3 loop reads CASSLARGTATNEKLFF. The CDR3, as DNA: TGTGCCAGCAGCTTAGCCAGGGGAACGGCAACTAATGAAAAACTGTTTTTT.

The V call is TRBV2, the J call TRBJ1-4; perhaps TRBD1 as D (5 bases). CDR1 and CDR2 (germline): SNHLY, FYNNEI. V was clipped by 6 bases and J by 7 bases, with 18 bases between them. The CDR3 has 15 residues. This chain's CDR3 is CASRSPSGIGEKLFF. The CDR3 coding sequence is TGTGCCAGCAGGTCACCATCAGGGATAGGTGAAAAACTGTTTTTT.

Worth noting for this clone: At one end the junction does not follow the germline gene, possibly because of a read error. This chain uses TRBV20-1 with TRBJ1-2; unclear D gene. The CDR3 loop spans 9 amino acids. Germline-derived CDR1 and CDR2 are DFQATT and SNEGSKA (reference sequence). This CDR3 is CSARVRWSF. The CDR3 DNA reads as TGCAGTGCTAGAGTCAGGTGGTCCTTC.